One T cell receptor (beta chain) is described in this entry. Its antigen remains unknown. This record comes from a study of T cell repertoires in cytomegalovirus infection. Overall study: Recently identified HLA-C-restricted CMV epitopes were among the peptides used. Both CMV infection and a matching HLA type were indicated by public TCR beta signatures. Study-wide results and limits: Across the ex vivo response, the dominant clonotypes were HLA-C-restricted CMV-specific TCR beta clonotypes. Identification of carriers of CMV plus the relevant HLA was performed using cumulative public TCR beta family frequency.

TCRdb reanalysed the reads using MiXCR and keeps one entry per CDR3 protein. Of hundreds of thousands of distinct CDR3 sequences detected, approximately 32% appear once; the ten largest clones hold 9.5% to 15%. Germline values: CDR1 MGHRA, CDR2 YSYEKL. V shed 0 bases and J shed 0 bases, with 10 bases lying between them. This CDR3 contains 16 residues. Sequenced here: cultured CD8+ T cells from PBMCs, sampled from culture after CMV antigen stimulation. The chain is built from TRBV4-1 and TRBJ2-3; D is ambiguous. This receptor was taken from a human donor in good health (CMV status not recorded). Some clones in this sample may be carry-over from other donors' samples. The CDR3 spells CASSQDDARSTDTQYF. The CDR3 nucleotides are TGCGCCAGCAGCCAAGATGATGCAAGGAGCACAGATACGCAGTATTTT.